The 8 T cell receptor beta chains reported below all come from one sample, sequenced in a study of blood T cell repertoires in COVID-19. Using immunoSEQ multiplex PCR, the repertoire was profiled, and TCRdb retains in-frame clones only, with some absent. The repertoire holds fewer than 50,000 clones, with just under 70% as singletons. Sequencing was performed on peripheral blood. The receptors originated from a man older than 75 with acute or convalescent COVID-19.

J is TRBJ2-5 and V is TRBV6-5; D unclear. V gave up 6 bases and J gave up 0 bases, with 14 bases separating them. The CDR3 sequence is 15 residues long. The V gene's germline CDR1 is MNHEY and CDR2 SVGAGI. The CDR3 region has the DNA TGTGCCAGCAGCCCACAGCCTTTGTACCAAGAGACCCAGTACTTC. It is translated as CASSPQPLYQETQYF.

The chain employs TRBV7-2 and TRBJ2-3; 8 bases fit TRBD2. V lost 3 bases, J lost 5 bases, and 4 bases stayed unmatched. This CDR3 is 14 amino acids long. Germline assignment: CDR1 SGHTA and CDR2 FQGNSA. The CDR3 region is CASSFMLAGDTQYF. For the CDR3, the DNA is TGTGCCAGCAGCTTTATGCTAGCGGGAGATACGCAGTATTTT.

CDR3 amino acids: CASSYQTGNTEAFF. The CDR3 region has the DNA TGCGCCAGCAGTTACCAAACAGGGAACACTGAAGCTTTCTTT. The J gene is TRBJ1-1, the V gene TRBV5-1, with D perhaps TRBD1 (5 bases). V gave up 5 bases and J gave up 1 base, with 12 bases separating them. Per the germline V gene, CDR1 is SGHRS and CDR2 is YFSETQ. This CDR3 region has 14 residues.

The chain couples TRBV6-1 to TRBJ2-1; the match to TRBD2 covers 9 bases. This CDR3 is 16 amino acids long. The V gene end was trimmed by 4 bases and the J gene end by 4 bases; junction bases not matched to a gene: 8. Germline lookup yields CDR1 MNHNS and CDR2 SASEGT. DNA of the CDR3: TGTGCCAGCAGTGCCAGGGCGGGGGGGGATTACAATGAGCAGTTCTTC. Translated: CASSARAGGDYNEQFF.

J is TRBJ1-3 and V is TRBV18; D call uncertain. V was clipped by 3 bases and J by 2 bases, with 14 bases between them. Germline V gene data show CDR1 as KGHSH and CDR2 as LQKENI. CDR3 length equals 16 residues. The DNA of the CDR3 is TGTGCCAGCTCACCGGAAACGCGTCTAGCTGGAAACACCATATATTTT. It is translated as CASSPETRLAGNTIYF.

The chain uses TRBV7-6 and TRBJ2-1, with 10 bases aligning to TRBD2. J was trimmed by 3 bases and V by 5 bases; bases with no gene match: 7. Germline CDR1 and CDR2: SGHVS and FNYEAQ. The CDR3 extends over 16 amino acids. The CDR3 sequence: CASSPDLAGDYNEQFF. In DNA, the CDR3 is TGTGCCAGCAGCCCCGACCTAGCGGGGGACTACAATGAGCAGTTCTTC.

This chain links TRBV25-1 with TRBJ1-2; TRBD1 matches at 9 bases. Germline V gene data show CDR1 as MGHDK and CDR2 as SYGVNS. The CDR3 runs to 14 residues. The V gene end was trimmed by 3 bases and the J gene end by 4 bases; junction bases not matched to a gene: 3. The CDR3 region is CASSEVQGAYGYTF. The CDR3 DNA reads as TGTGCCAGCAGTGAGGTACAGGGGGCCTATGGCTACACCTTC.

V usage is TRBV12-5 and J usage is TRBJ2-1; 9 bases agree with TRBD1. The CDR3 covers 15 residues. V lost 6 bases to trimming and J lost 2 bases; unmatched junction nucleotides: 5. The germline V gene has CDR1 LGHNT and CDR2 FRNRAP. DNA of the CDR3: TGTGCTAGTGGCGCGACAGGGGGAGCCTACAATGAGCAGTTCTTC. This gives the protein CASGATGGAYNEQFF.